This T cell receptor beta chain was sequenced in a study of blood T cell repertoires in COVID-19 (dated by TCRdb to about 2020). General notes on the study: Samples covering the acute and convalescent phases of COVID-19 were provided by collaborators in the United States, Italy and Spain. Where available, HLA class I and class II types were obtained from metadata supplied by the sample provider rather than from assay-based typing. The prospective study material was composed of cDNA or gDNA derived from T cells, B-cell-depleted T cells, or PBMCs. Subjects who had been exposed to COVID-19, were actively infected with it, or had recovered from it provided the deeply sampled blood TCRbeta repertoires that made up the dataset. Nearly every sample came with metadata listing a de-identified subject ID, COVID-19 status, age in years and sex. The samples were drawn from the first 160 participants of the ongoing ImmuneRACE study and from under 1,500 subjects provided by 6 global collaborators. The repertoires were released in a freely available public database meant as a resource for research on the immune response to SARS-CoV-2.

The immunoSEQ Assay, a bias-controlled multiplex PCR, was used to amplify TCRbeta CDR3 regions from genomic DNA. The authors' pipeline ran thus. Nucleated cell counts per sample were estimated from amplification of reference gene primers within the assay. Sequence reads were collapsed and filtered to measure the absolute abundance of every unique TCRbeta CDR3 rearrangement. For each sample, productive Simpson clonality was calculated by taking the square root of Simpson's diversity index across productive rearrangements. The table comes from immuneACCESS by way of TCRdb, which keeps in-frame sequences with V and J called. Part of the clones is missing from these tables; in studies checked, under half for an unresolved V gene and the rest for unknown reasons. V and J calls and clone size follow that table, whereas D and trimming were derived from the DNA. This sample gives about 320,000 clones in total; about 82% of them show up just once. The top ten constitute around 7.8% of the sample.

The germline V gene provides CDR1 KGHSH and CDR2 LQKENI. The CDR3 covers 14 residues, taking in both the cysteine and the phenylalanine. Only CDR3 DNA is held: 42 bases, read in frame from base 1. V was cut back by 2 bases and J by 2 bases, leaving a gap of 9 bases between them. Study-wide findings and limitations: The amount of clinical and demographic metadata varied by source and participant and was provided uncurated.

Each collaborating institution followed its own protocols to collect whole blood in K2EDTA tubes. For TCRbeta analysis, collaborators shipped samples in one of three forms: frozen whole blood, isolated PBMCs, or DNA extracted from either of those sample types. A remark on this clone: Its antigen is still unknown. Per-nucleotide qualities are absent, and no much larger clonotype sits a single base away.

The chain links TRBV18 with TRBJ1-2; too little of a D gene remains to name it. Sequenced: peripheral blood. The TCR was taken from a human donor in a cohort sampled during active COVID-19. The CDR3 is CASSPLEKNYGYTF. DNA sequence: TGTGCCAGCTCACCATTAGAAAAGAACTATGGCTACACCTTC.